One and the same sample provided the 11 T cell receptor beta chains below, sequenced in a study of graft-versus-host responses after intestinal transplantation. These receptors are not linked to any known antigen. The protocol was immunoSEQ multiplex PCR, while the TCRdb copy is restricted to in-frame clones and leaves out a portion. The table lists some 41,000 clones, roughly 95% of them singletons. The specimen comprised unstimulated CD8+ T cells sorted from spleen or lymph node cells, sampled before transplant. These receptors were obtained from a human donor who was the organ donor for an intestinal transplant.

The J gene is TRBJ2-7, the V gene TRBV4-1; 9 positions agree with TRBD1. This CDR3 contains 15 residues. Germline lookup yields CDR1 MGHRA and CDR2 YSYEKL. V trimming: 3 bases; J trimming: 6 bases; junction bases outside the gene matches: 9. The CDR3 sequence: CASSHPGTGNREQYF. The CDR3 bases are TGCGCCAGCAGCCACCCCGGGACAGGGAACCGCGAGCAGTACTTC.

The genes are TRBV2 and TRBJ2-6; 8 nucleotides agree with TRBD1. CDR1 and CDR2 (germline): SNHLY, FYNNEI. The CDR3 is made up of 17 amino acids. The junction had 4 bases not matched to a gene; V was cut back by 1 base and J by 2 bases. CDR3 loop: CASSEGTGLTGANVLTF. CDR3 nucleotides: TGTGCCAGCAGTGAAGGGACAGGGCTTACTGGGGCCAACGTCCTGACTTTC.

This clone was recorded a few times. V and J are TRBV6-5 and TRBJ2-3, with TRBD2 identical over 9 bases. The CDR3 is 15 amino acids. Germline CDR1 reads MNHEY; CDR2 reads SVGAGI. V gave up 1 base and J gave up 1 base; unmatched junction bases: 0. This CDR3 is CASSYLAGGTDTQYF. The CDR3, as DNA: TGTGCCAGCAGTTACTTAGCGGGGGGCACAGATACGCAGTATTTT.

This chain connects TRBV2 to TRBJ2-2; TRBD2 aligns across 12 bases. Losses at the gene ends were 6 bases for V and 2 bases for J; bases not matched to a gene: 10. The CDR3 covers 18 residues. The germline V gene has CDR1 SNHLY and CDR2 FYNNEI. This CDR3 is CASRDSLAGGPNTGELFF. DNA of the CDR3: TGTGCCAGCAGAGATTCGCTAGCGGGGGGGCCTAACACCGGGGAGCTGTTTTTT.

The rearrangement links TRBV25-1 to TRBJ2-2; D is perhaps TRBD2 (6 bases). The CDR3 contains 17 residues. The germline V and J ends were trimmed by 2 bases and 1 base, with 14 bases remaining between them. Looked up from germline, CDR1 is MGHDK and CDR2 is SYGVNS. The CDR3: CASSEIYGTGNTGELFF. CDR3 bases: TGTGCCAGCAGTGAAATTTATGGGACTGGGAACACCGGGGAGCTGTTTTTT.

V gene TRBV7-9 combines with J gene TRBJ1-3; TRBD1 matches at 7 bases. V dropped 3 bases and J dropped 0; count of bases not matched to a gene: 2. The germline CDR1 and CDR2 sequences are SEHNR and FQNEAQ (reference sequence). The CDR3 is 15 amino acids. CDR3 sequence: CASSLGQFSGNTIYF. CDR3 sequence (DNA): TGTGCCAGCAGCTTGGGACAGTTCTCTGGAAACACCATATATTTT.

The chain employs TRBV18 and TRBJ1-6; 9 bases agree with TRBD1. V lost 3 bases to trimming and J lost 7 bases; unmatched junction nucleotides: 19. Germline CDR1 and CDR2: KGHSH and LQKENI. The CDR3 runs 20 residues. The CDR3 DNA sequence: TGTGCCAGCTCACCTCGACGTCGTCCCGGGACAGGGTTGAAGAATTCACCCCTCCACTTT. Its protein product is CASSPRRRPGTGLKNSPLHF.

The J gene is TRBJ2-1, the V gene TRBV4-2; TRBD2 aligns across 10 bases. The CDR3 consists of 17 residues. CDR1 and CDR2 from the germline V gene are LGHNA and YNFKEQ. V gave up 4 bases and J gave up 8 bases; unmatched junction bases: 14. The CDR3 sequence: CASSPRGAGGLRDEQFF. CDR3 nucleotide sequence: TGTGCCAGCAGCCCCCGGGGAGCGGGGGGGCTTCGGGATGAGCAGTTCTTC.

The chain carries TRBV2 and TRBJ2-5, with D possibly TRBD1 on 5 matching bases. Germline-derived CDR1 and CDR2 are SNHLY and FYNNEI. This CDR3 contains 12 residues. Trimming took off 7 bases at V and 6 bases at J, with 12 bases between the two ends. CDR3 in amino acids: CASIDSFQTQYF. In DNA, the CDR3 is TGTGCCAGCATTGACAGTTTCCAGACCCAGTACTTC. Full variable domain (remainder filled in from reference TRBV2 and TRBJ2-5): EPEVTQTPSHQVTQMGQEVILRCVPISNHLYFYWYRQILGQKVEFLVSFYNNEISEKSEIFDDQFSVERPDGSNFTLKIRSTKLEDSAMYFCASIDSFQTQYFGPGTRLLVL.

The chain links TRBV15 to TRBJ1-1; no clear D. CDR1 LNHNV and CDR2 YYDKDF come from the germline V gene (reference sequence). The V gene lost 0 bases and the J gene lost 5 bases, with 13 bases spanning the gap. The CDR3 covers 15 residues. CDR3: CATSREAAWVTEAFF. CDR3 sequence (DNA): TGTGCCACCAGCAGAGAGGCGGCCTGGGTAACTGAAGCTTTCTTT.

The V and J genes are TRBV27 and TRBJ2-1, with 7 bases matching TRBD1. The CDR3 covers 15 residues. V shed 3 bases, J shed 4 bases, and the junction held 6 bases outside the gene matches. Germline CDR1 is MNHEY and CDR2 is SMNVEV (reference sequence). The CDR3 nucleotides read TGTGCCAGCAGTTTGCCGGACAGGTCATACAATGAGCAGTTCTTC. Translating gives CASSLPDRSYNEQFF.